These 17 T cell receptor beta chains came from one sample sequenced in a study of blood T cell repertoires in COVID-19. Assay: immunoSEQ multiplex PCR; the TCRdb copy retains only in-frame clones and omits some. The table includes tens of thousands of clones, approximately 71% detected once. The specimen sequenced was peripheral blood. The receptors come from a woman aged 45-65 years with acute or convalescent COVID-19.

In its sample, this clone was seen a few times. As DNA, the CDR3 is TGTGCCAGCAGACCCGGGACTAGCGGGGGGTCCAGCTCCTACGAGCAGTACTTC. This gives the protein CASRPGTSGGSSSYEQYF. This rearrangement joins TRBV5-4 to TRBJ2-7; 15 nucleotides agree with TRBD2. V lost 5 bases, J lost 0 bases, and 9 bases stayed unmatched. Germline V lookup: CDR1 SGHNT, CDR2 YYREEE (reference sequence). The CDR3 runs to 18 residues.

Note on this clone: Other DNA sequences in this specimen translate into the identical CDR3. This chain connects TRBV9 to TRBJ2-1; TRBD2 matches 7 bases. There are 13 residues in the CDR3. The V and J ends lost 3 bases and 4 bases, in that order; junction bases with no gene match: 1. In germline, CDR1 is SGDLS, CDR2 YYNGEE. CDR3 amino acids: CASSAGGYNEQFF. The CDR3 DNA reads as TGTGCCAGCAGCGCCGGGGGGTACAATGAGCAGTTCTTC.

Only a few counts were recorded for this clone. The J gene is TRBJ2-7, the V gene TRBV7-2, with D possibly being TRBD2 (5 bases). V lost 0 bases and J 1 base, leaving 10 bases between the germline ends. This CDR3 has 15 amino acids. CDR1 is SGHTA, CDR2 FQGNSA, per germline. The chain's CDR3 is CASSLALSASYEQYF. In nucleotides, the CDR3 is TGTGCCAGCAGCTTAGCGCTTAGCGCGTCCTACGAGCAGTACTTC.

This clone appeared a few times. The V and J genes are TRBV2 and TRBJ2-5; TRBD1 matches 8 bases. The CDR3 sequence is 14 residues long. The germline V gene has CDR1 SNHLY and CDR2 FYNNEI. V was pared by 5 bases and J by 4 bases, with 6 bases of the junction left unmatched. The CDR3: CASSPGQVGETQYF. The CDR3, as DNA: TGTGCCAGCAGTCCGGGACAGGTAGGAGAGACCCAGTACTTC.

V and J are TRBV27 and TRBJ1-5, with a possible D match to TRBD1 (5 bases). The ends were cut back, 8 bases at V and 7 bases at J, with 12 bases in the middle. The V gene's germline CDR1 is MNHEY and CDR2 SMNVEV (reference sequence). CDR3 size: 12 residues. CDR3 nucleotides: TGTGCCAGCGGGGCAGCAACCCAGCCCCAGCATTTT. Translation: CASGAATQPQHF.

Concerning this clone itself: At one end the junction does not follow the germline gene, possibly because of a read error. J is TRBJ2-1 and V is TRBV11-2, with a tentative D call TRBD1 (6 bases). Germline V gives CDR1 SGHAT, CDR2 FQNNGV. The CDR3 sequence is 14 residues long. CDR3 in DNA: TGTGCCAGCAGCCTAGAAAGTGGGGGCTATGAGCAGTTCTTC. Its translation: CASSLESGGYEQFF.

The chain couples TRBV5-1 to TRBJ1-2; 9 bases agree with TRBD1. The CDR3 runs to 15 residues. Germline values: CDR1 SGHRS, CDR2 YFSETQ. The trim removed 0 bases at V and 8 bases at J, leaving 8 bases unmatched. CDR3 protein: CASSLEGTGYDGYTF. In nucleotides, the CDR3 is TGCGCCAGCAGCTTGGAAGGGACAGGGTATGACGGCTACACCTTC.

This chain uses TRBV6-5 with TRBJ2-1; 11 bases fit TRBD2. Germline CDR1 reads MNHEY; CDR2 reads SVGAGI. This CDR3 spans 16 amino acids. Trimming at V came to 0 bases and at J to 3 bases, leaving 1 base not matched to a gene. The CDR3 region has the DNA TGTGCCAGCAGTTACTCGGGGACTAGCGGCTACAATGAGCAGTTCTTC. It codes for CASSYSGTSGYNEQFF.

The CDR3 protein is CASSLRGYGYTF. The CDR3, as DNA: TGTGCCAGCAGTCTCAGGGGCTATGGCTACACCTTC. This chain connects TRBV3-1 (or the pseudogene TRBV3-2) to TRBJ1-2; D perhaps matches TRBD1 (6 bases). V lost 6 bases, J lost 4 bases, and 9 bases lay in between. CDR1 and CDR2 from the germline V gene are LGHDT and YNNKEL (reference sequence). CDR3 length equals 12 residues.

This chain uses TRBV4-3 with TRBJ1-5; D is uncertain. Trimming took off 0 bases at V and 4 bases at J, with 10 bases between the two ends. The CDR3 extends over 15 amino acids. Germline loops: CDR1 LGHNA, CDR2 YSLEER. The DNA for the CDR3 is TGCGCCAGCAGCCAAGAACAAGCGGGGAATCAGCCCCAGCATTTT. This encodes CASSQEQAGNQPQHF.

This chain joins TRBV5-1 and TRBJ1-5; TRBD1 is a possible D gene (6 bases). The length of the CDR3 is 14 residues. With 4 bases removed from V and 4 bases from J, the gap between germline ends came to 12 bases. Germline V gene sequence: CDR1 SGHRS, CDR2 YFSETQ. Written as DNA, the CDR3 is TGCGCCAGCAGCATCGGGGGGCCGAATCAGCCCCAGCATTTT. This encodes CASSIGGPNQPQHF. The full variable domain, rest sourced from reference TRBV5-1 and TRBJ1-5, is KAGVTQTPRYLIKTRGQQVTLSCSPISGHRSVSWYQQTPGQGLQFLFEYFSETQRNKGNFPGRFSGRQFSNSRSEMNVSTLELGDSALYLCASSIGGPNQPQHFGDGTRLSIL.

The CDR3 DNA follows: TGTGCCAGCAGTCCCCCGGGGGGGATCAATCAGCCCCAGCATTTT. Amino acid sequence: CASSPPGGINQPQHF. The chain employs TRBV28 and TRBJ1-5, with a possible D match to TRBD1 (5 bases). This CDR3 region has 15 residues. CDR1 is MDHEN and CDR2 is SYDVKM in the germline V gene. Trimming took 5 bases from V and 3 from J, leaving 14 bases between them.

This chain connects TRBV5-1 to TRBJ2-5, with 7 bases fitting TRBD2. Per the germline V gene, CDR1 is SGHRS and CDR2 is YFSETQ. This CDR3 has 17 amino acids. J lost 1 base, V lost 4 bases, and 13 bases had no gene match. The CDR3 protein is CASSPGGPKASQETQYF. Here the CDR3 DNA reads TGCGCCAGCAGCCCGGGGGGTCCTAAAGCCTCCCAAGAGACCCAGTACTTC.

The V gene is TRBV27, the J gene TRBJ1-1, with unresolved D. Germline assignment: CDR1 MNHEY and CDR2 SMNVEV (reference sequence). V lost 6 bases to trimming and J lost 1 base, with 9 bases between them. This CDR3 comprises 13 residues. CDR3 nucleotides: TGTGCCAGCAGGACTTCGGGGAACACTGAAGCTTTCTTT. This translates into CASRTSGNTEAFF.

This sequence joins TRBV3-1 (or the pseudogene TRBV3-2) and TRBJ2-7, with D possibly matching TRBD2 (6 bases). Deletions cut 1 base from V and 10 bases from J, with 17 bases between. The CDR3 extends over 14 amino acids. The germline CDR1 and CDR2 sequences are LGHDT and YNNKEL (reference sequence). CDR3 protein: CASSQVGGGALQYF. The CDR3 bases are TGTGCCAGCAGCCAAGTGGGGGGAGGAGCACTCCAGTACTTC.

The genes are TRBV28 and TRBJ1-1, with TRBD1 as a possible D gene (5 bases). Germline V lookup: CDR1 MDHEN, CDR2 SYDVKM. Trimming took 5 bases from V and 0 from J, leaving 10 bases between them. The CDR3 contains 14 residues. The CDR3 region is CASSTGTLNTEAFF. DNA for the CDR3: TGTGCCAGCAGTACCGGGACTTTGAACACTGAAGCTTTCTTT.

The chain combines TRBV11-2 with TRBJ1-6, with D hard to call. Germline V gene data show CDR1 as SGHAT and CDR2 as FQNNGV. Trimming took 0 bases from V and 10 from J, leaving 13 bases between them. The CDR3 has 15 amino acids. This CDR3 is CASSLDSGRGSPLHF. The CDR3 nucleotides are TGTGCCAGCAGCTTAGATTCTGGGAGAGGATCACCCCTCCACTTT.